This T cell receptor beta chain was sequenced for a study of graft-versus-host responses after intestinal transplantation. Data came from immunoSEQ multiplex PCR; TCRdb stores just in-frame clones and leaves some out. The data show 15,000 to 20,000 clones, around 90% seen once. The CDR3 contains 13 residues. CDR1 and CDR2 from the germline V gene are MNHEY and SVGAGI. V was trimmed by 2 bases and J by 1 base, leaving 4 bases between them. This chain uses TRBV6-5 with TRBJ2-3; D not certain. This TCR was sampled from a human patient who received an intestinal transplant, so some T cells may come from the graft donor. The source was PBMCs, collected roughly 110 days after intestinal transplant. The CDR3 DNA follows: TGTGCCAGCAGTTACAGCGGCACAGATACGCAGTATTTT. The encoded protein is CASSYSGTDTQYF.